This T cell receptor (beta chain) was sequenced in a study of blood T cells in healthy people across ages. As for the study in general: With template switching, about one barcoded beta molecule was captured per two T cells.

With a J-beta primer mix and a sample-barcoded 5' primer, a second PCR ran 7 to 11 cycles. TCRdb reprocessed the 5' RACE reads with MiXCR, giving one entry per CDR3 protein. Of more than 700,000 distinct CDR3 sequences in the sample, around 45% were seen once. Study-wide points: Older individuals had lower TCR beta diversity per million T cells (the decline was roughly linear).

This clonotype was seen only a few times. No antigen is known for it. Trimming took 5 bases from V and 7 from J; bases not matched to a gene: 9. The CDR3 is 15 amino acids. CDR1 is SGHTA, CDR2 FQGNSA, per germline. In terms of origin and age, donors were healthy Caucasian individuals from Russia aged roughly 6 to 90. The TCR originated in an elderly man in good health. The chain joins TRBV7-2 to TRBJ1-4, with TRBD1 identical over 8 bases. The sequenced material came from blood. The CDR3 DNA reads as TGTGCCAGCAGCCCGAGGACAGGGAGCCGTGAAAAACTGTTTTTT. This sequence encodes CASSPRTGSREKLFF.